The subject of this entry is one T cell receptor (beta chain). One end of the junction fails to match germline, which may point to a read error. This sample was included in a study of T-cell reconstitution after alpha-beta-depleted transplantation in children. Preparation of the TCRbeta library involved a method that used unique molecular identifiers. TCRdb used MiXCR to reprocess the PCR reads, holding one entry per CDR3 protein. Seen here are about 360,000 distinct CDR3 sequences, roughly 14% observed once, and the top ten hold around 4.1%. The TCR was taken from a human donor who donated a stem cell graft to a child with Fanconi anemia. Here the sequenced sample was PBMCs, taken from the stem cell graft.

CDR3 nucleotides: TGTGCCAGCATCGGGGGCAACCAAGAGACCCAGCACTTC. Translating gives CASIGGNQETQHF. The chain combines TRBV6-2 or TRBV6-3 with TRBJ2-5; D may match TRBD1 or TRBD2 (6 bases each). The CDR3 totals 13 residues. The germline V gene has CDR1 MNHEY and CDR2 SVGEGT.